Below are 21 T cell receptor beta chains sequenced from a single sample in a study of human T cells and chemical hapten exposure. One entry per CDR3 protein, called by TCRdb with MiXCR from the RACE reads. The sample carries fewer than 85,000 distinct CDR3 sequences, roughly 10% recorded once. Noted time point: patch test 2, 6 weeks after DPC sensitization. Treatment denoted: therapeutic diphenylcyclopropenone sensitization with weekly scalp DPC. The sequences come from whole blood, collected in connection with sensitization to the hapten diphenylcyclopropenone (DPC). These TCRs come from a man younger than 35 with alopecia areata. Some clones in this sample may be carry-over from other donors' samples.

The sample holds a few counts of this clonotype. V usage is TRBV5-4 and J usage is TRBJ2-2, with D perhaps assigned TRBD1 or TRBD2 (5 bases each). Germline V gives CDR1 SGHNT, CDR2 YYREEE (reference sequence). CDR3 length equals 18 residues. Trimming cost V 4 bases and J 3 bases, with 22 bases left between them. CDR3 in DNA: TGTGCCAGCAGCAGTAGGGACGGGATCCTATACCACACCGGGGAGCTGTTTTTT. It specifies CASSSRDGILYHTGELFF.

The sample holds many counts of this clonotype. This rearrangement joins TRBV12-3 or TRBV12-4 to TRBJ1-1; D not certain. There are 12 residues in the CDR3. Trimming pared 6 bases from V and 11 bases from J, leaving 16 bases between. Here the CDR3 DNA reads TGTGCCAGCAGCCTCCCGGGGATGAGGGCTTTCTTT. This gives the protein CASSLPGMRAFF.

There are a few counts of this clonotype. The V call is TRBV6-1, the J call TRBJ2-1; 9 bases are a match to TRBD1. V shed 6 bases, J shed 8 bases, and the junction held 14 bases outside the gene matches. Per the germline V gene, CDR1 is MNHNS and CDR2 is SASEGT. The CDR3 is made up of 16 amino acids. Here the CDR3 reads CASRPQGALRTDEQFF. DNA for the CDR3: TGTGCCAGCAGGCCACAGGGGGCGCTTCGTACCGATGAGCAGTTCTTC.

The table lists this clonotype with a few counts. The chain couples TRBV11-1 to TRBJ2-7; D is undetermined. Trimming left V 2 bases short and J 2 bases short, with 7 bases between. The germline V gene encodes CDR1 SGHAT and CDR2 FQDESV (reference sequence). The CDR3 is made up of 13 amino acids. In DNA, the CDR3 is TGTGCCAGCAGCTTACGGTGGACCTACGAGCAGTACTTC. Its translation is CASSLRWTYEQYF.

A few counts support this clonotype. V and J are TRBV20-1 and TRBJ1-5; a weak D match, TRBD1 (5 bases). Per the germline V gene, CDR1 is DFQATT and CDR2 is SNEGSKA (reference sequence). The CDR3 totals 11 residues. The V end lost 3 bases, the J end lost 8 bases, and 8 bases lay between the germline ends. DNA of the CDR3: TGCAGTGCTAGGGCAGGGAAGCCCCAGCATTTT. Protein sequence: CSARAGKPQHF.

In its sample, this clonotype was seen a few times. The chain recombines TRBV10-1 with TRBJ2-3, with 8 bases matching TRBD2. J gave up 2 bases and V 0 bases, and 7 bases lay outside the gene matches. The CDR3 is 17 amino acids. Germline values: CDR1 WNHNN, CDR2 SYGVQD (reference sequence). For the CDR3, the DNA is TGCGCCAGCAGTGAGTCGTGGGCGGGGGGCCTCACAGATACGCAGTATTTT. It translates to CASSESWAGGLTDTQYF.

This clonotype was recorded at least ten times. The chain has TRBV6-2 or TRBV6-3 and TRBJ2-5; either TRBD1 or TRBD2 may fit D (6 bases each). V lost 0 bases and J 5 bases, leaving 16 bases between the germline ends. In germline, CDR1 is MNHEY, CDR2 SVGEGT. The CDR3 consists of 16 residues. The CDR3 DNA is TGTGCCAGCAGTTACTCGAGAGTCGGGGGCTGGGAGACCCAGTACTTC. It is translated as CASSYSRVGGWETQYF.

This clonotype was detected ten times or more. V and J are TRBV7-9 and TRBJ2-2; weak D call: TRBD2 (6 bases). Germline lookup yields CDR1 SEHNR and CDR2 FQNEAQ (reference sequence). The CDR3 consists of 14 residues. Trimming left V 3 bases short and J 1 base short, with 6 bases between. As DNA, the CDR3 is TGTGCCAGCAGCTTCGGGGGGAACACCGGGGAGCTGTTTTTT. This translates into CASSFGGNTGELFF.

The CDR3 DNA reads TGTGCAAGTCGCTCGCGGCTAGGGGGAGATGAGTACAATGAGCAGTTCTTC. Its translation is CASRSRLGGDEYNEQFF. V is TRBV12-2 and J is TRBJ2-1; the D call in the table, TRBD2, was not verified against the DNA. TRBV12-2 constitutes a pseudogene. This CDR3 spans 17 amino acids.

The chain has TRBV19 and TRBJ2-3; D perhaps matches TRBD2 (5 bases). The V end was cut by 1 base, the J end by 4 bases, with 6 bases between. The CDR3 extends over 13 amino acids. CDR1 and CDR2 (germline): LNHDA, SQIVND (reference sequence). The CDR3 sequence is CASSIAGADTQYF. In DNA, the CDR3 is TGTGCCAGTAGTATAGCCGGGGCAGATACGCAGTATTTT.

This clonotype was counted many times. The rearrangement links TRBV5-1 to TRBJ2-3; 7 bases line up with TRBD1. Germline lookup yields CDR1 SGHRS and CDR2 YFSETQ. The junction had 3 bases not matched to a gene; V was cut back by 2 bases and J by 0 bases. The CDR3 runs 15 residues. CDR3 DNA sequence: TGCGCCAGCAGCTTACAGGGGTCTAGCACAGATACGCAGTATTTT. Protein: CASSLQGSSTDTQYF.

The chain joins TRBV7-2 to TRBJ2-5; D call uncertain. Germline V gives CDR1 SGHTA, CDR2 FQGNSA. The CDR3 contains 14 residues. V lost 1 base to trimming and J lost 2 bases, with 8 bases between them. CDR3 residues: CASSLGAEQETQYF. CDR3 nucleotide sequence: TGTGCCAGCAGCTTAGGGGCGGAACAAGAGACCCAGTACTTC.

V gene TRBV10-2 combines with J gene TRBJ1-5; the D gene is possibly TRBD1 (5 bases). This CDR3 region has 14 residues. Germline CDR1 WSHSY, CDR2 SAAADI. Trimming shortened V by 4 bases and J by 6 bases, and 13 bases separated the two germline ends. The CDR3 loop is CASSGMGGSQPQHF. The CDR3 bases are TGCGCCAGCAGTGGTATGGGGGGGAGTCAGCCCCAGCATTTT.

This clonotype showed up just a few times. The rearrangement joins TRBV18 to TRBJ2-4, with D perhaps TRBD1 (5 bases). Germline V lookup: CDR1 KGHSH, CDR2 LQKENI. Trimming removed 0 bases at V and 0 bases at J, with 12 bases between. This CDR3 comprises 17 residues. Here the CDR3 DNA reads TGTGCCAGCTCACCACCGTCCAGGGCCTTAGCCAAAAACATTCAGTACTTC. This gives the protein CASSPPSRALAKNIQYF.

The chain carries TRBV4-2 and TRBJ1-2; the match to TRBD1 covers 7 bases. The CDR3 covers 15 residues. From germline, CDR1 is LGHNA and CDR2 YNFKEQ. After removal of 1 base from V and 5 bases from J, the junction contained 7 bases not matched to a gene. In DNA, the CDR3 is TGTGCCAGCAGCCAAGTTGCCGACAGGGAGTATGGCTACACCTTC. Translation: CASSQVADREYGYTF.

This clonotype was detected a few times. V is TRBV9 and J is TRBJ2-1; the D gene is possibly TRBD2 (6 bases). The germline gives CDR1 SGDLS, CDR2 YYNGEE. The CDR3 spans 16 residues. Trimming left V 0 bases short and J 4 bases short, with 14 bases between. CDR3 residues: CASSVDGGLPYNEQFF. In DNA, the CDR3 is TGTGCCAGCAGCGTAGATGGCGGACTACCTTACAATGAGCAGTTCTTC.

The DNA of the CDR3 is TGTGCCATCGCGGCAGGACTTCTTGGAAACACCATATATTTT. This translates into CAIAAGLLGNTIYF. The chain combines TRBV10-3 with TRBJ1-3; D unresolved. Trimming took 8 bases from V and 3 from J, leaving 14 bases between them. The germline V gene has CDR1 ENHRY and CDR2 SYGVKD. The CDR3 spans 14 residues.

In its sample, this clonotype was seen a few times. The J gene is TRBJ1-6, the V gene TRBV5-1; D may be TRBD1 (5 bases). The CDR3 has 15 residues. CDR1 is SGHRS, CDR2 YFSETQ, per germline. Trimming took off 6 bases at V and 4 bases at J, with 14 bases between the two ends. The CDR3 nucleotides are TGCGCCAGCAAGGACACCGGAATTTATAATTCACCCCTCCACTTT. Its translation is CASKDTGIYNSPLHF.

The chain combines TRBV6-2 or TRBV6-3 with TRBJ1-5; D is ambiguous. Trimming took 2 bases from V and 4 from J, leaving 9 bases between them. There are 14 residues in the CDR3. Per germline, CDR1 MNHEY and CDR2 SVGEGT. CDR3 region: CASSYVFRNQPQHF. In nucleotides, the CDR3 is TGTGCCAGCAGTTACGTGTTCAGAAATCAGCCCCAGCATTTT.

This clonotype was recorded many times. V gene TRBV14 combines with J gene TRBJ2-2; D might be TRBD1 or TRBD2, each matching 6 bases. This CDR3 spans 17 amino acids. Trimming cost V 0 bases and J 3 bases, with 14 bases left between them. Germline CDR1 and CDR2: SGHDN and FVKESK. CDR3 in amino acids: CASSQDRGATHTGELFF. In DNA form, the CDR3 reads TGTGCCAGCAGCCAAGATAGGGGGGCTACTCACACCGGGGAGCTGTTTTTT.

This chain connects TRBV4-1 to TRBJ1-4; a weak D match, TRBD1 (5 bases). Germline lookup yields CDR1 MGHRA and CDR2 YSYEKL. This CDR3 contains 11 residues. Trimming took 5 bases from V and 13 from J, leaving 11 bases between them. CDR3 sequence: CASSATRGLFF. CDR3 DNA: TGCGCCAGCAGCGCTACTAGGGGACTGTTTTTT.